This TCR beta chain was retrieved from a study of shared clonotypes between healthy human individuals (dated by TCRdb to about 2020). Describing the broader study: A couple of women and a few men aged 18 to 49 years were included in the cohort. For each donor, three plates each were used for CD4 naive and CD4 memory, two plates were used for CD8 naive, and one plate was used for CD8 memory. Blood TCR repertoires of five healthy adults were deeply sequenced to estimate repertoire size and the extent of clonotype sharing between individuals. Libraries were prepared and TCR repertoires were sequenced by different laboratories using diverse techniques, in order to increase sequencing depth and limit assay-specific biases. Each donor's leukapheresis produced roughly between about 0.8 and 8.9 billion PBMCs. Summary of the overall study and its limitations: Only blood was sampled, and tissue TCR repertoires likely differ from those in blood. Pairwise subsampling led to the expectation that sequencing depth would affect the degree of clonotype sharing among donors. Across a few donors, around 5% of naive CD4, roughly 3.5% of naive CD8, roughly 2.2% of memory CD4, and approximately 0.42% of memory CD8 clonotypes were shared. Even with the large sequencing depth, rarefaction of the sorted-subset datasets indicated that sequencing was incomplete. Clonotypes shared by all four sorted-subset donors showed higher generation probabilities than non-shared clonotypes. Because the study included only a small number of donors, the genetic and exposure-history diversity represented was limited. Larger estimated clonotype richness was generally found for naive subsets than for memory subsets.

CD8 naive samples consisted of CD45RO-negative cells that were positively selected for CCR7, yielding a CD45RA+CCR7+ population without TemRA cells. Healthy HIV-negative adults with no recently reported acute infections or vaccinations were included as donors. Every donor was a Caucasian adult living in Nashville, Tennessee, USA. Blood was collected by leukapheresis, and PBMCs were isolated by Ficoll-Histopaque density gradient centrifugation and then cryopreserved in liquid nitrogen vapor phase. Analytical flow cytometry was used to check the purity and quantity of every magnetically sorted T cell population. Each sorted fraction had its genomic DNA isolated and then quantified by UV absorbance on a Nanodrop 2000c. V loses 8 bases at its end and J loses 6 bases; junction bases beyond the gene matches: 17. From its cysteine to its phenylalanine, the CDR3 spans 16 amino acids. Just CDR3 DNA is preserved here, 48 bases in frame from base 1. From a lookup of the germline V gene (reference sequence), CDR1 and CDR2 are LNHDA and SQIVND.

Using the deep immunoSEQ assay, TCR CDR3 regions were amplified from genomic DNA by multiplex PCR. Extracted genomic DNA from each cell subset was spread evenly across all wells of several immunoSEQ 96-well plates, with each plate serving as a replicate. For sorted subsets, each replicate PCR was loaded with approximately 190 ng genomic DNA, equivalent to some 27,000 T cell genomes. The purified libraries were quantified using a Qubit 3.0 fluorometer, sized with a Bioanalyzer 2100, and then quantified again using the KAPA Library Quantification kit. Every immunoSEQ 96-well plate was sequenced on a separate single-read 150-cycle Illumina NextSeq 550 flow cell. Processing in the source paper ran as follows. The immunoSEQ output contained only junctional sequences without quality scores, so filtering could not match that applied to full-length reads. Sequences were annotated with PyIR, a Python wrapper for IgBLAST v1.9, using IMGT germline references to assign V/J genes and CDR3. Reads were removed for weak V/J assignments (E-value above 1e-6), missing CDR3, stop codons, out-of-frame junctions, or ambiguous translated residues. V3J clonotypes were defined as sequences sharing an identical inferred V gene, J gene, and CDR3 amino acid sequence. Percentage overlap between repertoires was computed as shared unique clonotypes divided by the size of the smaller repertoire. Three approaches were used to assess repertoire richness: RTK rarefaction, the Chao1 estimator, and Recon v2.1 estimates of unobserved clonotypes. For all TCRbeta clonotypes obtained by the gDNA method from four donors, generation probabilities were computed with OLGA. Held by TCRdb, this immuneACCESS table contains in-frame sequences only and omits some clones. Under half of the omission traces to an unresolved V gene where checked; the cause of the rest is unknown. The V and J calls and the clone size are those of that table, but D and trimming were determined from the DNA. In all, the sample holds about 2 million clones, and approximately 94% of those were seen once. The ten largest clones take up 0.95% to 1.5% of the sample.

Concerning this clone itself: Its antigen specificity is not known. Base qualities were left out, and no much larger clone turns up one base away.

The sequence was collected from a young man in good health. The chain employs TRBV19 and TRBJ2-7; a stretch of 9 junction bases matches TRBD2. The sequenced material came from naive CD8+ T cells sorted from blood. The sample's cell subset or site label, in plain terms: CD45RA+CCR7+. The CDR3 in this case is CASPRGASGNRGEQYF. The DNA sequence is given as TGTGCCAGTCCCCGGGGGGCTAGCGGGAATAGAGGCGAGCAGTACTTC.